The 27 T cell receptor beta chains listed next were all sequenced from one sample in a study of cytomegalovirus exposure and HLA in healthy donors. The study ran its PCR with 60 Vbeta and 13 Jbeta primers. Here immunoSEQ multiplex PCR was the method, and the copy in TCRdb shows in-frame clones only, minus some. The data hold about 130,000 clones, with about 10% observed a single time. The sequenced sample was PBMCs. Source of these receptors: a woman aged 18-29 years in good health and CMV-seropositive.

This clone was observed a few times. The gene calls are TRBV6-1 and TRBJ1-2; 9 nucleotides agree with TRBD1. Trimming removed 6 bases from V and 7 bases from J; junction bases left unmatched: 6. This CDR3 comprises 13 residues. Germline V gene lookup returns CDR1 MNHNS and CDR2 SASEGT. The CDR3 nucleotides read TGTGCCAGCAGCCCACAGGGGGCGAGTGGCTACACCTTC. Amino acid sequence: CASSPQGASGYTF.

This clone was observed a few times. The J gene is TRBJ2-2, the V gene TRBV6-5; maybe TRBD2 (5 bases). Germline lookup yields CDR1 MNHEY and CDR2 SVGAGI. The CDR3 contains 12 residues. Trimming cost V 6 bases and J 5 bases, with 7 bases left between them. The CDR3 here is CASRGSTGELFF. Here the CDR3 DNA reads TGTGCCAGCAGGGGGAGTACCGGGGAGCTGTTTTTT.

The rearrangement links TRBV6-1 to TRBJ1-4; D is uncertain. Germline CDR1 is MNHNS and CDR2 is SASEGT. This CDR3 has 13 amino acids. V dropped 5 bases and J dropped 5 bases, with 9 bases sitting between them. CDR3 in amino acids: CASSRVANEKLFF. The DNA for the CDR3 is TGTGCCAGCAGTAGAGTTGCCAATGAAAAACTGTTTTTT.

The chain is built from TRBV15 and TRBJ1-4, with D hard to call. This CDR3 has 13 residues. Trimming shortened V by 4 bases and J by 5 bases, and 8 bases separated the two germline ends. Germline-derived CDR1 and CDR2 are LNHNV and YYDKDF (reference sequence). The CDR3 nucleotides are TGTGCCACCAGCAATAGCGGGAATGAAAAACTGTTTTTT. Translated: CATSNSGNEKLFF.

This sequence joins TRBV29-1 and TRBJ1-1; D is ambiguous. Deletions cut 4 bases from V and 11 bases from J, with 17 bases between. This CDR3 spans 12 amino acids. CDR1 is SQVTM and CDR2 is ANQGSEA in the germline V gene. CDR3 DNA sequence: TGCAGCGTTGCGTATTTACCGGGCGGGGCTTTCTTT. It yields the protein CSVAYLPGGAFF.

The rearrangement links TRBV18 to TRBJ1-2, with a tentative D call TRBD1 (5 bases). This CDR3 spans 15 amino acids. Trimming cost V 1 base and J 14 bases, with 23 bases left between them. The V gene's germline CDR1 is KGHSH and CDR2 LQKENI. CDR3 nucleotides: TGTGCCAGCTCACCACTCCCCGGGGACGGAGGGGCTGGGACCTTC. It specifies CASSPLPGDGGAGTF.

This sequence joins TRBV29-1 and TRBJ2-1; the D gene is possibly TRBD2 (6 bases). CDR3 length: 13 residues. The germline V gene encodes CDR1 SQVTM and CDR2 ANQGSEA. Between the trimmed V and J ends, which lost 3 bases and 5 bases, there was a span of 11 bases. In nucleotides, the CDR3 is TGCAGCGTTGATGGCGGGACCAACAATGAGCAGTTCTTC. Its translation is CSVDGGTNNEQFF.

The rearrangement uses TRBV10-1 and TRBJ2-4; 9 bases align to TRBD1. From germline, CDR1 is WNHNN and CDR2 SYGVQD (reference sequence). The CDR3 length is 16 residues. V lost 8 bases to trimming and J lost 0 bases; unmatched junction nucleotides: 8. The CDR3 bases are TGCGCCAGCTGCCGGGACAGGGAGAAAGCCAAAAACATTCAGTACTTC. As protein: CASCRDREKAKNIQYF.

This clone appeared a few times. V and J are TRBV4-1 and TRBJ2-7; 9 bases align to TRBD2. The V gene's germline CDR1 is MGHRA and CDR2 YSYEKL. Trimming removed 5 bases from V and 1 base from J; junction bases left unmatched: 6. This CDR3 region has 15 residues. The CDR3 reads CASSFRLAESYEQYF. The CDR3 DNA reads TGCGCCAGCAGCTTCCGACTAGCGGAGTCCTACGAGCAGTACTTC.

In its sample, this clone was seen a few times. The V and J genes are TRBV4-1 and TRBJ2-2, with D unresolved. CDR1 and CDR2 from the germline V gene are MGHRA and YSYEKL. V was shortened by 3 bases and J by 5 bases, with 10 bases between the two germline ends. The CDR3 totals 14 residues. CDR3 protein: CASSQVARTGELFF. The CDR3 region has the DNA TGCGCCAGCAGCCAGGTTGCCCGGACCGGGGAGCTGTTTTTT.

The rearrangement links TRBV4-1 to TRBJ2-7; D is undetermined. Germline-derived CDR1 and CDR2 are MGHRA and YSYEKL. The CDR3 length is 14 residues. Trimming removed 1 base at V and 1 base at J, with 8 bases between. CDR3 amino acids: CASSQGELSYEQYF. CDR3 DNA: TGCGCCAGCAGCCAAGGTGAGCTTTCCTACGAGCAGTACTTC.

This clone occurred a few times. The rearrangement joins TRBV5-1 to TRBJ2-3; TRBD1 aligns across 7 bases. V lost 3 bases to trimming and J lost 4 bases; unmatched junction nucleotides: 8. The CDR3 covers 15 residues. The germline gives CDR1 SGHRS, CDR2 YFSETQ. CDR3 DNA: TGCGCCAGCAGCTCGACACAGGGGTCCGCAGATACGCAGTATTTT. It encodes CASSSTQGSADTQYF.

This clone has a handful of counts. The chain combines TRBV18 with TRBJ1-4, with TRBD1 matching over 8 bases. Losses at the gene ends were 8 bases for V and 8 bases for J; bases not matched to a gene: 7. The CDR3 contains 13 residues. Germline CDR1 KGHSH, CDR2 LQKENI. The CDR3 sequence: CASRTGFGEKLFF. In DNA form, the CDR3 reads TGTGCCAGCAGGACAGGGTTTGGAGAAAAACTGTTTTTT.

The chain links TRBV18 to TRBJ2-3; 14 nucleotides align to TRBD2. This CDR3 is built from 17 residues. Per the germline V gene, CDR1 is KGHSH and CDR2 is LQKENI. V dropped 3 bases and J dropped 5; count of bases not matched to a gene: 7. The CDR3 DNA sequence: TGTGCCAGCTCACCGCCGGGACTAGCGGGAGTTGGAGATACGCAGTATTTT. Amino acid sequence: CASSPPGLAGVGDTQYF.

The chain has TRBV5-1 and TRBJ2-3; the D gene is possibly TRBD2 (5 bases). Trimming shortened V by 3 bases and J by 4 bases, and 12 bases separated the two germline ends. Germline values: CDR1 SGHRS, CDR2 YFSETQ. This CDR3 has 14 residues. The CDR3 bases are TGCGCCAGCAGCTCAAGAGGGTTGTCAGATACGCAGTATTTT. Translating gives CASSSRGLSDTQYF. The complete variable domain, with remaining parts taken from reference TRBV5-1 and TRBJ2-3, reads KAGVTQTPRYLIKTRGQQVTLSCSPISGHRSVSWYQQTPGQGLQFLFEYFSETQRNKGNFPGRFSGRQFSNSRSEMNVSTLELGDSALYLCASSSRGLSDTQYFGPGTRLTVL.

The chain couples TRBV30 to TRBJ2-7; D might be TRBD2 (6 bases). The CDR3 covers 13 residues. Germline CDR1 is GTSNPN and CDR2 is SVGIG (reference sequence). Trimming took off 3 bases at V and 0 bases at J, with 9 bases between the two ends. CDR3: CAWSAGLSYEQYF. DNA for the CDR3: TGTGCCTGGAGCGCGGGACTCTCCTACGAGCAGTACTTC.

The sample holds a few counts of this clone. The chain joins TRBV6-6 to TRBJ2-7, with D possibly being TRBD1 (5 bases). The CDR3 spans 12 residues. Trimming shortened V by 5 bases and J by 3 bases, and 8 bases separated the two germline ends. CDR1 is MNHNY and CDR2 is SVGAGI in the germline V gene (reference sequence). The CDR3 nucleotides read TGTGCCAGCAGTACAGGCCGCTACGAGCAGTACTTC. Amino acid sequence: CASSTGRYEQYF.

V gene TRBV27 combines with J gene TRBJ2-7, with unresolved D. Germline values: CDR1 MNHEY, CDR2 SMNVEV (reference sequence). The length of the CDR3 is 13 residues. Trimming took 7 bases from V and 3 from J, leaving 13 bases between them. The CDR3 nucleotides are TGTGCCAGCATCGGGTACCCCTACTACGAGCAGTACTTC. It translates to CASIGYPYYEQYF.

In its sample, this clone was seen a few times. V usage is TRBV29-1 and J usage is TRBJ1-4; 7 positions match TRBD1. The J segment lost 8 bases and the V segment lost 5 bases, leaving 8 bases of the junction unmatched. The CDR3 contains 13 residues. Germline lookup yields CDR1 SQVTM and CDR2 ANQGSEA. The CDR3 DNA reads TGCAGCGTTTTTGGGCAGGGGGGCGAAAAACTGTTTTTT. This sequence encodes CSVFGQGGEKLFF.

This clone has just a few counts. The chain employs TRBV2 and TRBJ2-7, with D hard to call. The V and J ends lost 3 bases and 3 bases respectively, with 9 bases between them. There are 13 residues in the CDR3. Germline V gene sequence: CDR1 SNHLY, CDR2 FYNNEI. CDR3 coding DNA: TGTGCCAGCAGTGACGGCACTATCTACGAGCAGTACTTC. Protein product: CASSDGTIYEQYF.

This clone was seen more than once but under ten times. The chain couples TRBV7-3 to TRBJ2-2, with D possibly TRBD2 on 5 matching bases. The CDR3 contains 15 residues. With 4 bases removed from V and 1 base from J, the gap between germline ends came to 10 bases. CDR1 SGHTA and CDR2 FQGTGA come from the germline V gene. DNA for the CDR3: TGTGCCAGCAGCTCCGCGAGCGGGAACACCGGGGAGCTGTTTTTT. The encoded protein is CASSSASGNTGELFF.

This clone was seen more than once but under ten times. This sequence joins TRBV6-1 and TRBJ1-2; D uncertain. Trimming pared 2 bases from V and 3 bases from J, leaving 10 bases between. Germline assignment: CDR1 MNHNS and CDR2 SASEGT. The CDR3 has 14 residues. DNA of the CDR3: TGTGCCAGCAGTGAATTCTTGGCGGACTATGGCTACACCTTC. Amino acid sequence: CASSEFLADYGYTF.

Only a few counts were recorded for this clone. This chain uses TRBV6-5 with TRBJ2-7; possible D gene TRBD1, 6 bases. The V end was cut by 8 bases, the J end by 1 base, with 15 bases between. The CDR3 sequence is 14 residues long. Germline loops: CDR1 MNHEY, CDR2 SVGAGI. CDR3: CASARGGVSYEQYF. The CDR3 coding sequence is TGTGCCAGCGCCAGAGGGGGAGTATCCTACGAGCAGTACTTC.

This chain joins TRBV7-9 and TRBJ1-1, with D maybe TRBD1 (5 bases). The germline V and J ends were trimmed by 0 bases and 8 bases, with 13 bases remaining between them. Germline V lookup: CDR1 SEHNR, CDR2 FQNEAQ (reference sequence). CDR3 length: 14 amino acids. For the CDR3, the DNA is TGTGCCAGCAGCTTAGCGTCAGGGAGGAGGGAAGCTTTCTTT. The encoded protein is CASSLASGRREAFF.

The chain recombines TRBV6-5 with TRBJ2-1, with D possibly TRBD1 on 7 matching bases. The V end lost 8 bases, the J end lost 2 bases, and 16 bases lay between the germline ends. In germline, CDR1 is MNHEY, CDR2 SVGAGI. The CDR3 has 15 residues. DNA of the CDR3: TGTGCCAGCGGACTACAGGGGACCGCCTACAATGAGCAGTTCTTC. Its protein is CASGLQGTAYNEQFF.

This clone was observed a handful of times. The chain uses TRBV5-4 and TRBJ2-2, with TRBD2 matching 10 bases. Germline V lookup: CDR1 SGHNT, CDR2 YYREEE (reference sequence). This CDR3 is built from 16 residues. The V segment lost 4 bases and the J segment 6 bases; nucleotides outside the gene matches: 9. DNA for the CDR3: TGTGCCAGCAGCCTTAGCGGGAGGCAAATCCCCGGGGAGCTGTTTTTT. It yields the protein CASSLSGRQIPGELFF.

This clone was counted between two and nine times. V is TRBV27 and J is TRBJ1-5; the D is unclear. V lost 6 bases, J lost 0 bases, and 9 bases lay in between. The CDR3 covers 14 residues. Germline V gene sequence: CDR1 MNHEY, CDR2 SMNVEV (reference sequence). CDR3 region: CASRSQYSNQPQHF. DNA of the CDR3: TGTGCCAGCAGATCACAGTATAGCAATCAGCCCCAGCATTTT.